Following are 24 T cell receptor beta chains from one sample sequenced in a study of STAT5B mutations in CD4+ large granular lymphocyte leukemia. TCRdb's table, derived via immunoSEQ multiplex PCR, lists solely in-frame clones and lacks some. The data show more than 25,000 clones, about 76% seen once. What was sequenced was CD4+ T cells from blood buffy coats. Source of these receptors: a human donor in good health.

The chain links TRBV5-6 to TRBJ1-2; 10 bases agree with TRBD1. Per germline, CDR1 SGHDT and CDR2 YYEEEE. The V and J ends lost 5 bases and 8 bases, in that order; junction bases with no gene match: 12. The CDR3 has 15 amino acids. CDR3 region: CASRPPGQGPWGYTF. The DNA for the CDR3 is TGTGCCAGCAGACCGCCGGGACAGGGGCCGTGGGGCTACACCTTC.

The chain combines TRBV5-1 with TRBJ1-3; maybe TRBD1 (5 bases). The CDR3 has 15 amino acids. The V gene lost 0 bases and the J gene lost 4 bases, with 11 bases spanning the gap. CDR1 and CDR2 (germline): SGHRS, YFSETQ. The CDR3, as DNA: TGCGCCAGCAGCTTGGCAGGGACCCTAGGAAACACCATATATTTT. Translation: CASSLAGTLGNTIYF. Full variable domain (remainder filled in from reference TRBV5-1 and TRBJ1-3): KAGVTQTPRYLIKTRGQQVTLSCSPISGHRSVSWYQQTPGQGLQFLFEYFSETQRNKGNFPGRFSGRQFSNSRSEMNVSTLELGDSALYLCASSLAGTLGNTIYFGEGSWLTVV.

The rearrangement links TRBV2 to TRBJ2-5; 7 bases match TRBD2. CDR3 length: 15 amino acids. Germline trimming cut 3 bases from V and 1 base from J; bases unmatched to any gene: 5. Germline lookup yields CDR1 SNHLY and CDR2 FYNNEI. Here the CDR3 reads CASSDQAGPQETQYF. CDR3 DNA: TGTGCCAGCAGTGATCAAGCGGGGCCCCAAGAGACCCAGTACTTC.

The chain couples TRBV27 to TRBJ1-1; the D is unclear. V lost 8 bases and J lost 0, with 13 bases in between. CDR1 MNHEY and CDR2 SMNVEV come from the germline V gene (reference sequence). The CDR3 has 14 amino acids. The CDR3: CASSFRRMNTEAFF. The CDR3 region has the DNA TGTGCCAGCTCTTTTCGCCGGATGAACACTGAAGCTTTCTTT.

The chain links TRBV12-1 to TRBJ1-3. TRBV12-1 is a recognized pseudogene. The CDR3 length is 15 residues. In nucleotides, the CDR3 is TGTGCCAGCAAGAACAGGGACTACTCTGGAAACACCATATATTTT. This codes for CASKNRDYSGNTIYF.

V is TRBV28 and J is TRBJ1-1; D uncertain. Germline V gene data show CDR1 as MDHEN and CDR2 as SYDVKM. The V end lost 3 bases, the J end lost 7 bases, and 6 bases lay between the germline ends. The CDR3 totals 11 residues. CDR3 region: CASSLYSEAFF. CDR3 coding DNA: TGTGCCAGCAGTTTGTACAGTGAAGCTTTCTTT.

The V and J genes are TRBV13 and TRBJ2-7; 8 positions match TRBD1. The J segment lost 2 bases and the V segment lost 2 bases, leaving 5 bases of the junction unmatched. This CDR3 has 15 residues. CDR1 PRHDT and CDR2 FYEKMQ come from the germline V gene (reference sequence). CDR3 bases: TGTGCCAGCAGCTTATCCTGGACAGGGACCTACGAGCAGTACTTC. It specifies CASSLSWTGTYEQYF.

The rearrangement uses TRBV7-9 and TRBJ1-3, with D hard to call. The CDR3 spans 16 residues. Per the germline V gene, CDR1 is SEHNR and CDR2 is FQNEAQ (reference sequence). V was shortened by 2 bases and J by 1 base, with 12 bases between the two germline ends. This CDR3 is CASSLSNSASGNTIYF. The DNA for the CDR3 is TGTGCCAGCAGCTTAAGTAACAGCGCGTCTGGAAACACCATATATTTT. Looking up the rest from reference TRBV7-9 and TRBJ1-3 gives the full variable domain: DTGVSQNPRHKITKRGQNVTFRCDPISEHNRLYWYRQTLGQGPEFLTYFQNEAQLEKSRLLSDRFSAERPKGSFSTLEIQRTEQGDSAMYLCASSLSNSASGNTIYFGEGSWLTVV.

This clone appeared once. V is TRBV30 and J is TRBJ2-6; D is undetermined. Trimming pared 8 bases from V and 0 bases from J, leaving 17 bases between. The CDR3 runs 16 residues. Germline values: CDR1 GTSNPN, CDR2 SVGIG (reference sequence). CDR3 bases: TGTGCCCTTGGGGAAGACTCTCTCTCTGGGGCCAACGTCCTGACTTTC. Its protein product is CALGEDSLSGANVLTF.

The rearrangement links TRBV27 to TRBJ2-5; D might be TRBD1 (5 bases). Germline V gene sequence: CDR1 MNHEY, CDR2 SMNVEV (reference sequence). V shed 5 bases and J shed 5 bases, with 24 bases lying between them. CDR3 length: 17 residues. CDR3 loop: CASSPSPRVSTRETQYF. The CDR3 DNA sequence: TGTGCCAGCAGTCCCTCCCCCAGGGTGTCGACCCGGGAGACCCAGTACTTC.

The V call is TRBV2, the J call TRBJ2-5; TRBD2 aligns across 8 bases. CDR1 is SNHLY and CDR2 is FYNNEI in the germline V gene. The CDR3 is made up of 14 amino acids. V lost 8 bases, J lost 7 bases, and 12 bases stayed unmatched. The CDR3 sequence: CASEAGPRGGTQYF. The DNA for the CDR3 is TGTGCCAGCGAGGCTGGGCCCCGGGGGGGGACCCAGTACTTC.

This rearrangement joins TRBV6-1 to TRBJ1-2; unclear D gene. V was clipped by 3 bases and J by 6 bases, with 17 bases between them. This CDR3 is built from 15 residues. Germline V CDR1 and CDR2: MNHNS, SASEGT. The CDR3 loop reads CASSEGHNLRHGYTF. For the CDR3, the DNA is TGTGCCAGCAGTGAGGGCCATAATCTCCGGCATGGCTACACCTTC.

The rearrangement links TRBV25-1 to TRBJ1-5; D not resolved. The germline gives CDR1 MGHDK, CDR2 SYGVNS. V was clipped by 4 bases and J by 6 bases, with 10 bases between them. The CDR3 runs 13 residues. Here the CDR3 reads CASSAAESQPQHF. The CDR3 bases are TGTGCCAGCAGTGCCGCCGAGAGTCAGCCCCAGCATTTT. Combining the CDR3 with reference TRBV25-1 and TRBJ1-5 gives the whole variable domain EADIYQTPRYLVIGTGKKITLECSQTMGHDKMYWYQQDPGMELHLIHYSYGVNSTEKGDLSSESTVSRIRTEHFPLTLESARPSHTSQYLCASSAAESQPQHFGDGTRLSIL.

The chain has TRBV11-3 and TRBJ2-3; D uncertain. Germline lookup yields CDR1 SGHNT and CDR2 YENEEA. CDR3 length: 20 residues. Trimming removed 5 bases from V and 8 bases from J, with 35 bases in between. CDR3 in DNA: TGTGCCAGCAGCCCAAAATCTCCCCTTGGGTCTAGTTCTTATTCTGGTACGCAGTATTTT. This sequence encodes CASSPKSPLGSSSYSGTQYF. Drawing the rest from reference TRBV11-3 and TRBJ2-3, the complete variable domain is EAGVVQSPRYKIIEKKQPVAFWCNPISGHNTLYWYLQNLGQGPELLIRYENEEAVDDSQLPKDRFSAERLKGVDSTLKIQPAELGDSAVYLCASSPKSPLGSSSYSGTQYFGPGTRLTVL.

V is TRBV6-1 and J is TRBJ2-1; TRBD2 agrees at 9 bases. The CDR3 loop spans 18 amino acids. Per the germline V gene, CDR1 is MNHNS and CDR2 is SASEGT. Trimming cost V 2 bases and J 6 bases; bases outside gene matches: 14. In nucleotides, the CDR3 is TGTGCCAGCAGTGAAATAGTCGGGACGCGGGAGGGCCCCAATGAGCAGTTCTTC. Its protein is CASSEIVGTREGPNEQFF.

The chain has TRBV15 and TRBJ2-3; the match to TRBD2 covers 14 bases. The J segment lost 7 bases and the V segment lost 6 bases, leaving 15 bases of the junction unmatched. Germline CDR1 LNHNV, CDR2 YYDKDF (reference sequence). The CDR3 loop spans 18 amino acids. CDR3 sequence reads: CATSITGGTSGSSYTQYF. The CDR3 nucleotides read TGTGCCACCAGTATCACTGGGGGGACTAGCGGGAGTTCCTATACGCAGTATTTT.

This clone was seen a few times. The chain couples TRBV19 to TRBJ1-5; no clear D gene. This CDR3 comprises 13 residues. CDR1 and CDR2 (germline): LNHDA, SQIVND (reference sequence). Trimming pared 5 bases from V and 2 bases from J, leaving 7 bases between. The CDR3 loop is CASSPTGNQPQHF. The CDR3 DNA follows: TGTGCCAGTAGTCCCACGGGCAATCAGCCCCAGCATTTT.

This clone was counted only a few times. The chain links TRBV6-1 to TRBJ2-2; TRBD1 or TRBD2 may be the D gene (5 bases each). The ends were cut back, 6 bases at V and 0 bases at J, with 11 bases in the middle. Germline loops: CDR1 MNHNS, CDR2 SASEGT. CDR3 length: 15 residues. CDR3 loop: CASRPGRTNTGELFF. The CDR3, as DNA: TGTGCCAGCAGACCGGGACGGACGAACACCGGGGAGCTGTTTTTT.

The CDR3 DNA follows: TGTGCCAGCAGTTTGCCGACTAGCGGGGGACCCCTATACAATGAGCAGTTCTTC. Translating gives CASSLPTSGGPLYNEQFF. V gene TRBV28 combines with J gene TRBJ2-1; 12 bases match TRBD2. This CDR3 spans 18 amino acids. V lost 3 bases, J lost 4 bases, and 10 bases stayed unmatched. Germline assignment: CDR1 MDHEN and CDR2 SYDVKM. Using reference TRBV28 and TRBJ2-1 for the parts outside the CDR3, the full variable domain is DVKVTQSSRYLVKRTGEKVFLECVQDMDHENMFWYRQDPGLGLRLIYFSYDVKMKEKGDIPEGYSVSREKKERFSLILESASTNQTSMYLCASSLPTSGGPLYNEQFFGPGTRLTVL.

The chain links TRBV27 to TRBJ1-2; 10 positions agree with TRBD1. This CDR3 comprises 16 residues. Germline V gene sequence: CDR1 MNHEY, CDR2 SMNVEV (reference sequence). With V trimmed by 5 bases and J by 4 bases, 10 bases remained unmatched. The CDR3 spells CASSAVRTGGTYGYTF. For the CDR3, the DNA is TGTGCCAGCAGTGCAGTCAGGACAGGGGGAACCTATGGCTACACCTTC.

The CDR3 sequence is CASSETGSEQFF. The CDR3 coding sequence is TGTGCCAGCAGTGAGACAGGGTCTGAGCAGTTCTTC. J is TRBJ2-1 and V is TRBV6-6, with 7 bases matching TRBD1. CDR3 length: 12 amino acids. Germline CDR1 reads MNHNY; CDR2 reads SVGAGI (reference sequence). Germline trimming cut 5 bases from V and 9 bases from J; bases unmatched to any gene: 4.

The chain joins TRBV19 to TRBJ1-2; D gene unclear. Trimming stripped 9 bases from V and 4 bases from J, with 15 bases between. Per the germline V gene, CDR1 is LNHDA and CDR2 is SQIVND (reference sequence). The CDR3 sequence is 13 residues long. For the CDR3, the DNA is TGTGCCAGCACTGACACCTCGATCTATGGCTACACCTTC. Protein sequence: CASTDTSIYGYTF.

The chain links TRBV28 to TRBJ1-4; 9 bases align to TRBD1. Germline V gene data show CDR1 as MDHEN and CDR2 as SYDVKM. V trimming: 6 bases; J trimming: 10 bases; junction bases outside the gene matches: 9. The CDR3 length is 14 residues. The CDR3 reads CASSPGTGRGKLFF. DNA of the CDR3: TGTGCCAGCAGCCCCGGGACAGGGAGGGGAAAACTGTTTTTT.

CDR3 loop: CASSEGGGNSPLHF. CDR3 in DNA: TGCGCCAGCAGTGAGGGGGGAGGCAATTCACCCCTCCACTTT. The chain joins TRBV10-2 to TRBJ1-6, with D maybe TRBD1 (5 bases). With 2 bases removed from V and 7 bases from J, the gap between germline ends came to 9 bases. Germline assignment: CDR1 WSHSY and CDR2 SAAADI. This CDR3 region has 14 residues.